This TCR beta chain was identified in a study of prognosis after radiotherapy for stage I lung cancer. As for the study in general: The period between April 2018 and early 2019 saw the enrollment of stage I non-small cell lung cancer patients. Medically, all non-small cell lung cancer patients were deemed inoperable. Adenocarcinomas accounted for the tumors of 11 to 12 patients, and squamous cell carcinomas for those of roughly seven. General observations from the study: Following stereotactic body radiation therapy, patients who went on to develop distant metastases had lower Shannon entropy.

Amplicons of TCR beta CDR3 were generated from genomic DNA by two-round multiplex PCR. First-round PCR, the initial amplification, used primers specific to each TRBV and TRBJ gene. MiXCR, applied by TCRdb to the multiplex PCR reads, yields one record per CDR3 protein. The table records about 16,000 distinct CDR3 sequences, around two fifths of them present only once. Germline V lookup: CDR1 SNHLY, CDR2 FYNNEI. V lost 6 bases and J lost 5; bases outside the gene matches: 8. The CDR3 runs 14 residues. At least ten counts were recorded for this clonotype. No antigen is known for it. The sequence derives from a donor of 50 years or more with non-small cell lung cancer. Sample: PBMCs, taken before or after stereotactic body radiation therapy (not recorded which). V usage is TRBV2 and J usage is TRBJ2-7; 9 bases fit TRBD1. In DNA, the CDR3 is TGTGCCAGCAGAATCGGGACAGGGAGAGACGAGCAGTACTTC. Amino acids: CASRIGTGRDEQYF.